These T cell receptor beta chains were read from a single sample in a study of shared clonotypes between healthy human individuals. The repertoire was sequenced with immunoSEQ multiplex PCR; TCRdb's copy has only in-frame clones and lacks some. In the table there are about half a million clones, 79% of which are singletons. The sample was PBMCs. The receptor source for this set is a woman between 40 and 50 years old in good health. Some clones in this sample may be carry-over from other donors' samples. Each CDR3 is given with its conserved first and last residue. Fields, in order: J gene, V gene, CDR3 protein.

>TRBJ1-6|TRBV19
CASSIDRRHYNSPLHF
>TRBJ2-7|TRBV5-1
CASSVTTGSYEQYF
>TRBJ1-3|TRBV7-8
CASSARLVKGELHF
>TRBJ2-6|TRBV19
CASIEGGPSGANVLTF
>.|TRBV2
CASSTDRGRSYEQYF
>TRBJ1-1|TRBV7-6
CASSLGYQGTTEAFF
>TRBJ2-1|TRBV19
CASSLEGDSYNEQFF
>TRBJ1-5|TRBV6-1
CATGKEGNQPQHF
>TRBJ2-1|TRBV5-6
CASSLGSGNEQFF
>TRBJ1-1|TRBV29-1
CSVAGGFWNTEAFF
>TRBJ2-3|TRBV7-8
CASSSTGGVYGARGTF
>TRBJ2-5|TRBV15
CATSRGGWETQYF
>TRBJ2-7|TRBV15
CATSRDLFTYEQYF
>TRBJ2-3|TRBV19
CASSWGEVADTQYF
>TRBJ2-5|TRBV5-1
CASSPLAGGSSQETQYF
>TRBJ1-1|TRBV7-9
CASSLQGTGGTEAFF
>TRBJ2-1|TRBV4-3
CASSRTRANNEQFF
>TRBJ2-1|TRBV9
CASSVAWGRTSGSREQFF
>TRBJ2-1|TRBV2
CASSEGDSYNEQFF
>TRBJ2-1|TRBV18
CASSPKGLAGKSSYNEQFF
>TRBJ2-7|TRBV28
CASLGGTYEQYF
>TRBJ1-5|TRBV19
CASSAGQYLDQPQHF
>TRBJ2-3|TRBV19
CASSTLFPTDTQYF
>TRBJ2-7|TRBV2
CASSEALRQGEYF
>TRBJ2-7|TRBV6-1
CASSEWVDRSSYEQYF
>TRBJ2-7|TRBV18
CASSPGSGTSYEQYF
>TRBJ1-2|TRBV4-1
CASSQDLTEAGFLGYTF
>TRBJ2-2|TRBV13
CASSPELAGTGELFF
>TRBJ1-1|TRBV7-8
CASSLWEENTEAFF
>TRBJ2-7|TRBV15
CATSRVGGYEQYF
>TRBJ1-2|TRBV27
CASSPLETYYGYTF
>TRBJ2-5|TRBV7-9
CASSLVGQNRAQYF
>TRBJ2-3|TRBV10-1
CASSEGATDTQYF
>TRBJ1-5|TRBV19
CASSIRGGQGPQPQHF
>TRBJ2-2|TRBV6-5
CASSRQGGTGELFF
>TRBJ2-1|TRBV10-3
CAISESPTSGSSYNEQFF
>TRBJ2-2|TRBV9
CASSGHSGTGELFF
>TRBJ2-7|TRBV9
CASSGTGALSYEQYF
>TRBJ1-1|TRBV5-1
CASSNPRDAEAFF
>TRBJ2-7|TRBV18
CASSPPSGSTREQYF
>TRBJ2-5|TRBV5-1
CASSLAAGTRSETQYF
>TRBJ1-2|TRBV7-2
CASSLHPDRPYGYTF
>TRBJ2-7|TRBV5-5
CASSLSSGSTYEQYF
>TRBJ2-5|TRBV5-1
CASSLDPAPLQETQYF
>TRBJ2-3|TRBV30
CAWTNGLASDTQYF
>TRBJ1-1|TRBV19
CASRNQGLGTEAFF
>TRBJ2-3|TRBV11-2
CASSPLAGTDTQYF
>TRBJ2-1|TRBV7-2
CASSSPGLAGLDEQFF
>TRBJ2-5|TRBV7-2
CASSFSGSTDETQYF